This note documents a single T cell receptor (beta chain) sequence. This entry belongs to a study of T cell responses to AZD1222 COVID-19 vaccine. With V trimmed by 4 bases and J by 1 base, 20 bases remained unmatched. This CDR3 region has 20 residues. From germline, CDR1 is SGDLS and CDR2 YYNGEE. Profiling relied on immunoSEQ multiplex PCR, and the TCRdb table lists in-frame clones only, not all of them. The data show about 190,000 clones, around 90% seen once. The clonotype comes from an adult who received the MenACWY meningococcal vaccine as a control. This specimen was peripheral blood, taken 28 days after the second dose of the MenACWY control vaccine. J is TRBJ2-5 and V is TRBV9, with 9 bases aligning to TRBD2. The CDR3 region has the DNA TGTGCCAGCAGCCGTGGTTTAGGGATAGCGGGAGATGGGGGCCAAGAGACCCAGTACTTC. It translates to CASSRGLGIAGDGGQETQYF.